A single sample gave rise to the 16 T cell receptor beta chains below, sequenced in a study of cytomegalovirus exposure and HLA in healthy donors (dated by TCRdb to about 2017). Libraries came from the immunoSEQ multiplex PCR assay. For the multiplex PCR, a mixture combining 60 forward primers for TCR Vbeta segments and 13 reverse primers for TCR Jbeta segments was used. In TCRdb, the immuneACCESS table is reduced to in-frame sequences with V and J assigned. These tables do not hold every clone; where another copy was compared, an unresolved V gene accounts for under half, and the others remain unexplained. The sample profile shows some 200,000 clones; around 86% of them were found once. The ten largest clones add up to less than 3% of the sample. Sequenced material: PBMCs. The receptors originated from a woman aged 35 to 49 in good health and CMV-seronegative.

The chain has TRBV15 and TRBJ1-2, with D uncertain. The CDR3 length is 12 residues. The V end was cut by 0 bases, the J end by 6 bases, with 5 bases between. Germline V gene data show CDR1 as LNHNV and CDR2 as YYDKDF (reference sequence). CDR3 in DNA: TGTGCCACCAGCAGAGAGACTCATGGCTACACCTTC. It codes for CATSRETHGYTF. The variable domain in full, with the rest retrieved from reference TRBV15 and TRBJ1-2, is DAMVIQNPRYQVTQFGKPVTLSCSQTLNHNVMYWYQQKSSQAPKLLFHYYDKDFNNEADTPDNFQSRRPNTSFCFLDIRSPGLGDTAMYLCATSRETHGYTFGSGTRLTVV.

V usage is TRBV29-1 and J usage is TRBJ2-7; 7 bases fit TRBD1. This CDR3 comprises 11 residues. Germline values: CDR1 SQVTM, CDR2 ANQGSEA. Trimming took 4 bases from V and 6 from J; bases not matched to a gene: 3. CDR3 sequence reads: CSVVTGLEQYF. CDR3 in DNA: TGCAGCGTTGTGACAGGGCTCGAGCAGTACTTC.

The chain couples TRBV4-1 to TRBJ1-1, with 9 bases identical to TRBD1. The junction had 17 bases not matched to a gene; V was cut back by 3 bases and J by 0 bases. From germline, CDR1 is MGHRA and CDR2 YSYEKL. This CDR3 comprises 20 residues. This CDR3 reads CASSQAGPGQGSSVNTEAFF. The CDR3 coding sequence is TGCGCCAGCAGCCAGGCGGGTCCGGGACAGGGCTCGTCAGTGAACACTGAAGCTTTCTTT.

The CDR3 protein is CASSPIRATEAFF. CDR3 in DNA: TGTGCCAGCAGTCCTATCAGGGCCACTGAAGCTTTCTTT. The chain recombines TRBV6-5 with TRBJ1-1; tentative D call: TRBD1 (5 bases). The CDR3 has 13 amino acids. The V gene's germline CDR1 is MNHEY and CDR2 SVGAGI. V lost 5 bases, J lost 4 bases, and 11 bases lay in between.

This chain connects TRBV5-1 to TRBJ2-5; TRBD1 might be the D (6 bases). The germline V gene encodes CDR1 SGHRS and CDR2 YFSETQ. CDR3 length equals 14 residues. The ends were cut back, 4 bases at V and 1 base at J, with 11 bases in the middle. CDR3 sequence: CASSLGTIQETQYF. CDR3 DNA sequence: TGCGCCAGCAGCCTCGGGACAATCCAAGAGACCCAGTACTTC.

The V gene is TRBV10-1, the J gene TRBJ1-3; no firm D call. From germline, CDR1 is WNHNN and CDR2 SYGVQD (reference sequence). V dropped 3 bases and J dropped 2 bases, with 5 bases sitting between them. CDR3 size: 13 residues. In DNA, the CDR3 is TGCGCCAGCAGTGACCCTGCTGGAAACACCATATATTTT. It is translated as CASSDPAGNTIYF.

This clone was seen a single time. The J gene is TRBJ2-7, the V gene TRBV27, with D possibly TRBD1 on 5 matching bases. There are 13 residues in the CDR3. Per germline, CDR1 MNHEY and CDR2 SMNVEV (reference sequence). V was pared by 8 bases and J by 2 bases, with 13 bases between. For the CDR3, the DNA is TGTGCCAGCGGGGCGGACGGCCCCTACGAGCAGTACTTC. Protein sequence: CASGADGPYEQYF.

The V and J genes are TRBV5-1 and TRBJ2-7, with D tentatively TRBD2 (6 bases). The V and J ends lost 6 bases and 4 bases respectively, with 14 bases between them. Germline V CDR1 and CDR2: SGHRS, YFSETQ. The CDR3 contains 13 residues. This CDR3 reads CASKRDSRYEQYF. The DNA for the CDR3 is TGCGCCAGCAAACGGGACTCGAGATACGAGCAGTACTTC.

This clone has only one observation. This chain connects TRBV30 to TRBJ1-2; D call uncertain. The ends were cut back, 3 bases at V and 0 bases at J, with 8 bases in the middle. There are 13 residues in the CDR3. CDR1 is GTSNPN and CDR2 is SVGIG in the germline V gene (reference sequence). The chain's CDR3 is CAWSGVANYGYTF. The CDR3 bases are TGTGCCTGGAGCGGGGTAGCTAACTATGGCTACACCTTC. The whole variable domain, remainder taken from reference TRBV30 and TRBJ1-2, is SQTIHQWPATLVQPVGSPLSLECTVEGTSNPNLYWYRQAAGRGLQLLFYSVGIGQISSEVPQNLSASRPQDRQFILSSKKLLLSDSGFYLCAWSGVANYGYTFGSGTRLTVV.

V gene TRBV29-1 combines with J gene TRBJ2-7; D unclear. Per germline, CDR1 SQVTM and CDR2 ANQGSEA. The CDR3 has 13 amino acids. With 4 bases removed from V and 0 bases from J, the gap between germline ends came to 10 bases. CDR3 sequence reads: CSVASVNSYEQYF. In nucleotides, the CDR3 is TGCAGCGTTGCGTCGGTAAACTCCTACGAGCAGTACTTC.

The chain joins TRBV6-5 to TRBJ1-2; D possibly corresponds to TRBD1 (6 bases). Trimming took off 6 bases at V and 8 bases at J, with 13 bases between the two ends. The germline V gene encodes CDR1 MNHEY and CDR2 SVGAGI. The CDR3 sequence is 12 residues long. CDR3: CASRQGLGGYTF. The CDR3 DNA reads TGTGCCAGCAGACAGGGTCTCGGAGGCTACACCTTC.

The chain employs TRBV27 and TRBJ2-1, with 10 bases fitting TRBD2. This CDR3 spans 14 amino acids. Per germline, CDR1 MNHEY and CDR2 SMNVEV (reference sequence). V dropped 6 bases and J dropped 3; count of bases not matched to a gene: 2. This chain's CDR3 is CASRLAGDYNEQFF. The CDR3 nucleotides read TGTGCCAGCAGGCTAGCGGGAGACTACAATGAGCAGTTCTTC.

CDR3 sequence (DNA): TGTGCCAGCAGTTACGACAGGGGCTCCAATCAGCCCCAGCATTTT. It translates to CASSYDRGSNQPQHF. The chain uses TRBV28 and TRBJ1-5; 8 bases match TRBD1. Germline CDR1 reads MDHEN; CDR2 reads SYDVKM. There are 15 residues in the CDR3. V was pared by 4 bases and J by 3 bases, with 5 bases of the junction left unmatched.

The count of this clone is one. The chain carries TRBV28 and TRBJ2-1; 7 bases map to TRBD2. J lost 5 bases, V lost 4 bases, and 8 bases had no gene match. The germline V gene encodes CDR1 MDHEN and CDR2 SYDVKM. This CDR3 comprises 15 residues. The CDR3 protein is CASSWRGSGNNEQFF. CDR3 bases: TGTGCCAGCAGTTGGCGGGGGTCCGGGAACAATGAGCAGTTCTTC.

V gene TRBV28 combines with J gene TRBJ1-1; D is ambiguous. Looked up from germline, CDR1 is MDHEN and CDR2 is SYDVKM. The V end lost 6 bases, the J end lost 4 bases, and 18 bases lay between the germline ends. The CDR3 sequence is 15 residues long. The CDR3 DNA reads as TGTGCCAGCAGCTACGGAGGGAGTGAGGTCACTGAAGCTTTCTTT. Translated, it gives CASSYGGSEVTEAFF.

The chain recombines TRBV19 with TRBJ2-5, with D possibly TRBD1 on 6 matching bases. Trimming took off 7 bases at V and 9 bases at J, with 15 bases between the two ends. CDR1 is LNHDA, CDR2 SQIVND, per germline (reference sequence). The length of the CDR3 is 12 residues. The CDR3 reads CASTQGEGAQYF. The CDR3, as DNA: TGTGCCAGTACCCAGGGAGAGGGGGCCCAGTACTTC. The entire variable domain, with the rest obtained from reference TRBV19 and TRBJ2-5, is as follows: DGGITQSPKYLFRKEGQNVTLSCEQNLNHDAMYWYRQDPGQGLRLIYYSQIVNDFQKGDIAEGYSVSREKKESFPLTVTSAQKNPTAFYLCASTQGEGAQYFGPGTRLLVL.